At least ten counts were recorded for the clone carrying this T cell receptor beta chain. Patients sequenced had flow cytometry evidence of CD8+CD57+ cell expansion. The V gene lost 2 bases and the J gene lost 5 bases, with 15 bases spanning the gap. Germline CDR1 and CDR2: MNHEY and SVGAGI. The length of the CDR3 is 15 residues. This specimen comes from a study of CD8+CD57+ T cells in acquired aplastic anemia. Researchers used genomic DNA as the template to profile TCR beta VDJ and CDR3. TCRdb recomputed calls from the reads with MiXCR, one row per CDR3 protein. The sample lists more than 45,000 distinct CDR3 sequences, around 50% occurring once.

The rearrangement uses TRBV6-5 and TRBJ1-2, with D possibly being TRBD1 (5 bases). The source is a human donor with aplastic anemia. The sequenced sample was sorted CD4+, CD8+, or CD8+CD57+ T cells (not recorded which) from PBMCs. CDR3 sequence reads: CASSYGQGMGYGYTF. The CDR3 nucleotides are TGTGCCAGCAGTTACGGGCAGGGTATGGGGTATGGCTACACCTTC.